Sequencing of this T cell receptor (beta chain) was carried out in a study of T cell responses to AZD1222 COVID-19 vaccine. Comments on this clone: Antigen specificity is unknown.

Study outcomes and limitations: Reportedly, nearly half the spike-specific TCRs target unmutated variant regions.

V lost 1 base to trimming and J lost 4 bases; unmatched junction nucleotides: 2. This CDR3 contains 15 residues. Per germline, CDR1 SGHRS and CDR2 YFSETQ. The assay was immunoSEQ multiplex PCR, and TCRdb's table has in-frame clones only and misses some. This sample has 84,000 or so clones, with about 92% found just once. This TCR was sampled from an adult in good health. Source: peripheral blood, taken on day 0 of AZD1222 vaccination. The chain combines TRBV5-1 with TRBJ1-4; TRBD1 matches 9 bases. CDR3 sequence (DNA): TGCGCCAGCAGCTTGCGGACAGGGGTTAATGAAAAACTGTTTTTT. Amino acids: CASSLRTGVNEKLFF.